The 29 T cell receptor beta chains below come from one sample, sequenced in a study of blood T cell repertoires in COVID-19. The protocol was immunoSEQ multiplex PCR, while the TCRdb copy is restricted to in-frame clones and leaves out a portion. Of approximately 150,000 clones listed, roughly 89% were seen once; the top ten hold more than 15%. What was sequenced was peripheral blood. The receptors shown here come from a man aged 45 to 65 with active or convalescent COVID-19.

The CDR3 is CASSRLAGVHTGELFF. The DNA of the CDR3 is TGCGCCAGCAGCCGGCTAGCGGGGGTTCACACCGGGGAGCTGTTTTTT. The chain carries TRBV4-3 and TRBJ2-2, with 10 positions matching TRBD2. Germline V gene data show CDR1 as LGHNA and CDR2 as YSLEER. This CDR3 spans 16 amino acids. The V segment lost 4 bases and the J segment 3 bases; nucleotides outside the gene matches: 5.

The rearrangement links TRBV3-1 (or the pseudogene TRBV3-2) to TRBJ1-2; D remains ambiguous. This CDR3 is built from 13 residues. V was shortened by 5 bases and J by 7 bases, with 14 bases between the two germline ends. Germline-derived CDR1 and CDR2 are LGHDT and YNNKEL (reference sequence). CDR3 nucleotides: TGTGCCAGCAGCGAGAGAGATGCTTCTGGCTACACCTTC. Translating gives CASSERDASGYTF.

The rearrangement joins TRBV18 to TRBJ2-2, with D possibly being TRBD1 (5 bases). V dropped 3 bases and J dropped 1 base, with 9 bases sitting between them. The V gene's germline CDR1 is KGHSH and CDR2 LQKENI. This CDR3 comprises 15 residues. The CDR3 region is CASSPNGQNTGELFF. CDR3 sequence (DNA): TGTGCCAGCTCACCGAACGGACAGAACACCGGGGAGCTGTTTTTT.

CDR3 amino acids: CASSHGLAGVPYQETQYF. In DNA form, the CDR3 reads TGCGCCAGCAGCCACGGACTAGCGGGTGTACCATACCAAGAGACCCAGTACTTC. V and J are TRBV5-1 and TRBJ2-5; 11 nucleotides line up with TRBD2. CDR3 length equals 18 residues. Looked up from germline, CDR1 is SGHRS and CDR2 is YFSETQ. V was clipped by 4 bases and J by 0 bases; unmatched bases: 11.

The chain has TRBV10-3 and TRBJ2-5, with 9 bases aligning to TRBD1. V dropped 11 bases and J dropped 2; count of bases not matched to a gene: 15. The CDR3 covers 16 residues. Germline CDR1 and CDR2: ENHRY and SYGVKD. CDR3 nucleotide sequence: TGTGCCTCCGGGGGCGGTAGACAGGGGGGTCAAGAGACCCAGTACTTC. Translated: CASGGGRQGGQETQYF.

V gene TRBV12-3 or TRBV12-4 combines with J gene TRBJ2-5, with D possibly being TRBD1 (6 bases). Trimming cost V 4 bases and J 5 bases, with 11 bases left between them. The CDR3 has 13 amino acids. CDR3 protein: CASSSRTAETQYF. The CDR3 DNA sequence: TGTGCCAGCAGTTCGAGGACAGCCGAGACCCAGTACTTC.

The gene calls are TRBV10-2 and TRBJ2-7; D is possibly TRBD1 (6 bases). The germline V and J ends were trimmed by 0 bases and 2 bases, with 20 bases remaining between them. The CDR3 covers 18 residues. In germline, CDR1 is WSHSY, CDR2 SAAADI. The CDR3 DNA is TGCGCCAGCAGTGAGTCTGGTAGGGGACATCTGAACGCCTACGAGCAGTACTTC. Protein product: CASSESGRGHLNAYEQYF.

The CDR3 DNA follows: TGTGCCACCAGTGATTTGGGCGGGACCCAGCATTTT. This encodes CATSDLGGTQHF. The J gene is TRBJ1-5, the V gene TRBV24-1; D is ambiguous. V was clipped by 0 bases and J by 11 bases, with 7 bases between them. CDR1 and CDR2 (germline): KGHDR, SFDVKD. This CDR3 contains 12 residues.

This CDR3 is CASSVLGDEQFF. CDR3 in DNA: TGTGCCAGCAGCGTACTGGGAGATGAGCAGTTCTTC. V is TRBV7-9 and J is TRBJ2-1; D possibly corresponds to TRBD2 (5 bases). V was shortened by 5 bases and J by 8 bases, with 10 bases between the two germline ends. Per germline, CDR1 SEHNR and CDR2 FQNEAQ (reference sequence). CDR3 size: 12 residues.

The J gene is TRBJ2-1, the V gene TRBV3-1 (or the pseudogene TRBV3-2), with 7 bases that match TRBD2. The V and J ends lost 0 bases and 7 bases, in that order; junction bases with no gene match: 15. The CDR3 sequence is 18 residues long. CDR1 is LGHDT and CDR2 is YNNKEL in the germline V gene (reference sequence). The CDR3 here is CASSQDLTSHGDWNEQFF. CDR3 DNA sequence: TGTGCCAGCAGCCAAGATTTGACTAGCCACGGGGATTGGAATGAGCAGTTCTTC.

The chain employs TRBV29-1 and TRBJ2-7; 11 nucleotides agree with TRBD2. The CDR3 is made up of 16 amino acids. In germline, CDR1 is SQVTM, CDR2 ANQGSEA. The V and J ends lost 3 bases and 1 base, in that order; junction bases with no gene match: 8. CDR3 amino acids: CSVDKETSGGSYEQYF. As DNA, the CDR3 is TGCAGCGTTGACAAAGAAACTAGCGGGGGATCCTACGAGCAGTACTTC.

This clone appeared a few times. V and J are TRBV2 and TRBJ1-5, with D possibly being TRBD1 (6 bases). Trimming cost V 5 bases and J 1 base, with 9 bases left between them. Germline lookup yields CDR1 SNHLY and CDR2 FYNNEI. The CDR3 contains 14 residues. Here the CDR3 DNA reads TGTGCCAGCAGTACAGGACAGAGCAATCAGCCCCAGCATTTT. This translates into CASSTGQSNQPQHF.

In DNA, the CDR3 is TGTGCTAGTGGTTTGGACGAACTAGCGGGGGACGAGCAGTACTTC. Encoded protein: CASGLDELAGDEQYF. This chain links TRBV12-5 with TRBJ2-7, with TRBD2 identical over 11 bases. From germline, CDR1 is LGHNT and CDR2 FRNRAP. Trimming took 1 base from V and 5 from J; bases not matched to a gene: 4. The CDR3 has 15 residues.

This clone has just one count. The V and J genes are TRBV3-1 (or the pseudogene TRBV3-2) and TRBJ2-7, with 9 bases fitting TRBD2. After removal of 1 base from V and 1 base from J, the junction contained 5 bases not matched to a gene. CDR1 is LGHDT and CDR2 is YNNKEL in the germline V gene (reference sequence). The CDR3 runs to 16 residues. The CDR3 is CASSQGGLAKSYEQYF. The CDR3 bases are TGTGCCAGCAGCCAAGGAGGACTAGCGAAATCCTACGAGCAGTACTTC.

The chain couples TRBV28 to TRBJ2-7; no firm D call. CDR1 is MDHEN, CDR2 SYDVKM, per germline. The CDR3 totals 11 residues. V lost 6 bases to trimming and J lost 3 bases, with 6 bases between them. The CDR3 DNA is TGTGCCAGCAGGAACTACTACGAGCAGTACTTC. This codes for CASRNYYEQYF.

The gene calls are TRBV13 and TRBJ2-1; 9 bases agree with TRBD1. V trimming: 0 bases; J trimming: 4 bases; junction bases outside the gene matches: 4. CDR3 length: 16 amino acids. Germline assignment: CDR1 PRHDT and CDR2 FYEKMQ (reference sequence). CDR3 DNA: TGTGCCAGCAGCTTAGGCTGGGACAGGGAATACAATGAGCAGTTCTTC. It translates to CASSLGWDREYNEQFF.

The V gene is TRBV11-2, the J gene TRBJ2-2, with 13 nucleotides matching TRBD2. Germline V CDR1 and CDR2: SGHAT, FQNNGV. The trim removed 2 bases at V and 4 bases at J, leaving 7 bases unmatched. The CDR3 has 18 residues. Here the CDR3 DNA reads TGTGCCAGCAGCTTAAGACTAGCGGGAGGAGGGAGCACCGGGGAGCTGTTTTTT. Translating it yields CASSLRLAGGGSTGELFF.

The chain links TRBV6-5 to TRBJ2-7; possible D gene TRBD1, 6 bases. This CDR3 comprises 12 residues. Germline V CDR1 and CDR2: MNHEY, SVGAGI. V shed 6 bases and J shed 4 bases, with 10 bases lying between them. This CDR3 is CASRKQGYEQYF. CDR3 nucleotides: TGTGCCAGCAGGAAACAGGGTTACGAGCAGTACTTC.

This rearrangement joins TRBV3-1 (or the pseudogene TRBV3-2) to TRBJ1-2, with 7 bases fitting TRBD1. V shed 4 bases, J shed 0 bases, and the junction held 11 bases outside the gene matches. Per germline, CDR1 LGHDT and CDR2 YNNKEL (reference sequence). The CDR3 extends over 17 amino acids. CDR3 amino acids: CASSPETGHLANYGYTF. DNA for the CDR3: TGTGCCAGCAGCCCTGAGACAGGGCACTTAGCTAACTATGGCTACACCTTC.

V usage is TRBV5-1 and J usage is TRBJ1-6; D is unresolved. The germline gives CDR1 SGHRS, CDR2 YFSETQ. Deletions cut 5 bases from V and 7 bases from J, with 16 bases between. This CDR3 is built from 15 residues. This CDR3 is CASRPLLEGNSPLHF. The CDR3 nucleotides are TGCGCCAGCAGGCCCTTATTGGAGGGAAATTCACCCCTCCACTTT. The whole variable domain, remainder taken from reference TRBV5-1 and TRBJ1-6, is KAGVTQTPRYLIKTRGQQVTLSCSPISGHRSVSWYQQTPGQGLQFLFEYFSETQRNKGNFPGRFSGRQFSNSRSEMNVSTLELGDSALYLCASRPLLEGNSPLHFGNGTRLTVT.

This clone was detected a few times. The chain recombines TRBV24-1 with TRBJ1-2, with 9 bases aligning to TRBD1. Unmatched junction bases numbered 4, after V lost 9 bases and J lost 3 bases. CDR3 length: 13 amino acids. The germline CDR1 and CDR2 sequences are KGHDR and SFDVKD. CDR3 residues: CATQGQGDYGYTF. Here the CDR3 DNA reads TGTGCCACCCAGGGACAGGGTGACTATGGCTACACCTTC.

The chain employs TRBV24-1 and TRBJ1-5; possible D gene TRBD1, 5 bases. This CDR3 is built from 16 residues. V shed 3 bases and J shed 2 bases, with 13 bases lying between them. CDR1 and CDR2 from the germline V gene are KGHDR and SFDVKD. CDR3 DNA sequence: TGTGCCACCAGTGATCGGACACTTCGCGGCAATCAGCCCCAGCATTTT. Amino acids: CATSDRTLRGNQPQHF.

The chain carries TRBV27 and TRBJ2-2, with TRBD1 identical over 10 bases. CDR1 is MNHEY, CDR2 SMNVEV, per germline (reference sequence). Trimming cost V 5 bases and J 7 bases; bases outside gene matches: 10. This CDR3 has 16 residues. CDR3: CASSIRTGGGIGELFF. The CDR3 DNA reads TGTGCCAGCAGTATAAGGACAGGGGGAGGAATCGGGGAGCTGTTTTTT.

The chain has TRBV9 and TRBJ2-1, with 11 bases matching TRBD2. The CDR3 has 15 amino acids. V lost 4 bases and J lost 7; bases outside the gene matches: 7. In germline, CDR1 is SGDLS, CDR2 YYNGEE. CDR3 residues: CASSSTSGVLNEQFF. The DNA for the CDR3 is TGTGCCAGCAGCTCGACTAGCGGGGTTTTAAATGAGCAGTTCTTC.

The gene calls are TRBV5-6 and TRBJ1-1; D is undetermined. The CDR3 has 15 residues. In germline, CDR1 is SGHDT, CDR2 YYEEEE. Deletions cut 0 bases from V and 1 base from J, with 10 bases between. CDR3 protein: CASSLVGEENTEAFF. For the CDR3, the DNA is TGTGCCAGCAGCTTGGTTGGTGAGGAGAACACTGAAGCTTTCTTT.

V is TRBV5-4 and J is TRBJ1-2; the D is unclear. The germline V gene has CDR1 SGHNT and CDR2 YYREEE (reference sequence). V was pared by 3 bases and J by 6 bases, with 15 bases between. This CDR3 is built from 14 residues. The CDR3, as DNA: TGTGCCAGCAGCTACCCACAGAGTGTGGATGGCTACACCTTC. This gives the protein CASSYPQSVDGYTF.

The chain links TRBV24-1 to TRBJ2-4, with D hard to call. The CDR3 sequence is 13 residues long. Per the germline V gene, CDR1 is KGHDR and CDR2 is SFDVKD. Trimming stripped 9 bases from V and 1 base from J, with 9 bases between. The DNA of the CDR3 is TGTGCCACCTCGGGTGGGGCCAAAAACATTCAGTACTTC. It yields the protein CATSGGAKNIQYF.

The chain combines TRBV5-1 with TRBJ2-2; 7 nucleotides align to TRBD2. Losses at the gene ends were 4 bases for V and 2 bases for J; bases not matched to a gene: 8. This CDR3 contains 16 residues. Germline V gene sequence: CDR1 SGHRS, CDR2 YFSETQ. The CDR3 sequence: CASSANRGVNTGELFF. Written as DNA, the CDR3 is TGCGCCAGCAGCGCCAACCGGGGGGTCAACACCGGGGAGCTGTTTTTT.

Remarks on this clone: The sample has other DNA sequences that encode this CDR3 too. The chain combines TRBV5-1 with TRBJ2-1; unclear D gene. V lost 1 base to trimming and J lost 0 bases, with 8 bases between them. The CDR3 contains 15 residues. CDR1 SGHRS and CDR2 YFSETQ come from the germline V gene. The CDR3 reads CASSLSGSSYNEQFF. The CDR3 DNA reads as TGCGCCAGCAGCTTGTCCGGTAGCTCCTACAATGAGCAGTTCTTC.